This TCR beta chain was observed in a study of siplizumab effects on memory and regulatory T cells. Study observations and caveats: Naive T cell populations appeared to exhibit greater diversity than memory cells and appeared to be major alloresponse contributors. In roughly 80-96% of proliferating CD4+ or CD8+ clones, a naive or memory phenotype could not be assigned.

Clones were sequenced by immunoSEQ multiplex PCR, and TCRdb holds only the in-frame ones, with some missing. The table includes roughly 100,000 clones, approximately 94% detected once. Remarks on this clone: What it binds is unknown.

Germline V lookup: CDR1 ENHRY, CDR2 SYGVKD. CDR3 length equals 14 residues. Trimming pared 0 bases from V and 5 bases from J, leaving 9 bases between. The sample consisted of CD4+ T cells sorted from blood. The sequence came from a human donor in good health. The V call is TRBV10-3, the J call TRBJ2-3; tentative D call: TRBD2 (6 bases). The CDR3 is CAISESGGGDTQYF. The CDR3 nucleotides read TGTGCCATCAGTGAGTCGGGGGGTGGAGATACGCAGTATTTT.